This T cell receptor beta chain was sequenced for a study of blood T cell repertoires in COVID-19. Sequenced by immunoSEQ multiplex PCR; TCRdb stores in-frame clones only, minus some. The sample has roughly 340,000 clones, 88% seen once. The V and J ends lost 7 bases and 6 bases respectively, with 18 bases between them. Germline V gene sequence: CDR1 SNHLY, CDR2 FYNNEI. This CDR3 is built from 14 residues. This clone was picked up one time. The rearrangement joins TRBV2 to TRBJ1-1; unclear D gene. Sequenced: peripheral blood. The clonotype was recovered from a woman in her 70s with COVID-19, enrolled during active disease. CDR3 sequence reads: CASTPEPPLPEAFF. The DNA for the CDR3 is TGTGCCAGCACCCCTGAGCCCCCCCTTCCTGAAGCTTTCTTT.